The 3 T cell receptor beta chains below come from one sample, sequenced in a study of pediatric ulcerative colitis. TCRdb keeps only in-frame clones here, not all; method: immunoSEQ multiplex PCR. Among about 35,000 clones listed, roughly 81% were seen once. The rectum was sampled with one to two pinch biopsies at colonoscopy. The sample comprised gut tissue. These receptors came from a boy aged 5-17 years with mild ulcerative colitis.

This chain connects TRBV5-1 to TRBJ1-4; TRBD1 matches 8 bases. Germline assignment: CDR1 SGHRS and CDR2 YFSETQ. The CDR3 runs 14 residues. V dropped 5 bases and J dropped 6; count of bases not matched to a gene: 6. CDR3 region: CASSFLTGDEKLFF. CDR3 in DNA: TGCGCCAGCAGTTTCTTGACAGGGGATGAAAAACTGTTTTTT.

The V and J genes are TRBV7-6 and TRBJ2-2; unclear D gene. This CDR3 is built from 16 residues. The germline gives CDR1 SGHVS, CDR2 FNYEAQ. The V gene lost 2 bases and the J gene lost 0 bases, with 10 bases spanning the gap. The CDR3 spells CASSLLIGTNTGELFF. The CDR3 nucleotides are TGTGCCAGCAGCTTATTAATAGGGACGAACACCGGGGAGCTGTTTTTT.

CDR3 bases: TGTGCCAGCAGCTTAGGGGGGCGGCGGACTGAAGCTTTCTTT. The encoded protein is CASSLGGRRTEAFF. The chain employs TRBV5-6 and TRBJ1-1, with D maybe TRBD1 (6 bases). Germline-derived CDR1 and CDR2 are SGHDT and YYEEEE. This CDR3 has 14 amino acids. V gave up 2 bases and J gave up 5 bases, with 13 bases separating them.